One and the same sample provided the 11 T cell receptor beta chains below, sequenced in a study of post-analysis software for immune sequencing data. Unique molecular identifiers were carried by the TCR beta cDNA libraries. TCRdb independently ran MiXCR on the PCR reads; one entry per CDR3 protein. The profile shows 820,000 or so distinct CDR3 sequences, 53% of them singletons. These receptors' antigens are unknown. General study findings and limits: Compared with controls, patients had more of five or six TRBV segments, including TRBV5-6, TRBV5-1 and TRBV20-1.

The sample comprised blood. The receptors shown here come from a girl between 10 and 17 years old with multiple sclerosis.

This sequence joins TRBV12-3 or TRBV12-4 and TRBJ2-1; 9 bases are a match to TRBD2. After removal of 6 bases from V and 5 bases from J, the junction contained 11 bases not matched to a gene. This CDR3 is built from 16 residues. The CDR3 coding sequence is TGTGCCAGCAGGGACCTTCGGACTAGCGAGAACAATGAGCAGTTCTTC. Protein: CASRDLRTSENNEQFF.

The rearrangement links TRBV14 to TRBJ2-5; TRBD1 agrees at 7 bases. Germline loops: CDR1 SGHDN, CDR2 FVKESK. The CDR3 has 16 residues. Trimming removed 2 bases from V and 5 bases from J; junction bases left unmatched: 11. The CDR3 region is CASSQWGQTALETQYF. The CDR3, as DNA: TGTGCCAGCAGCCAATGGGGACAGACCGCGCTGGAGACCCAGTACTTC. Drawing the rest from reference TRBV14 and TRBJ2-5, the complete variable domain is EAGVTQFPSHSVIEKGQTVTLRCDPISGHDNLYWYRRVMGKEIKFLLHFVKESKQDESGMPNNRFLAERTGGTYSTLKVQPAELEDSGVYFCASSQWGQTALETQYFGPGTRLLVL.

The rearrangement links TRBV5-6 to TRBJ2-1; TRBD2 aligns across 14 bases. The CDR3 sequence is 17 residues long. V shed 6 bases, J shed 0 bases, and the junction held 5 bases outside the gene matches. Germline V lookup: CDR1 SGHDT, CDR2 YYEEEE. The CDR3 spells CASNRLAGGSSYNEQFF. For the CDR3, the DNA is TGTGCCAGCAACAGACTAGCGGGGGGGAGCTCCTACAATGAGCAGTTCTTC.

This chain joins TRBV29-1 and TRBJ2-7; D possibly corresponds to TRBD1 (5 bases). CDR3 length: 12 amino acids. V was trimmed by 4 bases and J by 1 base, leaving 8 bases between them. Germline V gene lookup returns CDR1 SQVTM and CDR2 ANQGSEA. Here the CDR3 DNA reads TGCAGCGTTGGAGGACATTCCTACGAGCAGTACTTC. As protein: CSVGGHSYEQYF.

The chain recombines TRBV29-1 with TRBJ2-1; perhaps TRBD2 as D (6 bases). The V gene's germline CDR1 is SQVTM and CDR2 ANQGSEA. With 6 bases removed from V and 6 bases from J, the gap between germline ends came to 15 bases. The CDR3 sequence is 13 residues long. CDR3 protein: CSVGGHKSNEQFF. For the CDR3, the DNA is TGCAGCGTGGGGGGTCATAAATCCAATGAGCAGTTCTTC.

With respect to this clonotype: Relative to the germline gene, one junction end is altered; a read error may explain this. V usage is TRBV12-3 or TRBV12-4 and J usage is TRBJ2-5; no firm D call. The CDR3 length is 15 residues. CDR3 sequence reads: CASSDQEGPQGTQYF. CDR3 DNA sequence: TGTGCCAGCAGTGATCAAGAAGGGCCACAAGGGACCCAGTACTTC.

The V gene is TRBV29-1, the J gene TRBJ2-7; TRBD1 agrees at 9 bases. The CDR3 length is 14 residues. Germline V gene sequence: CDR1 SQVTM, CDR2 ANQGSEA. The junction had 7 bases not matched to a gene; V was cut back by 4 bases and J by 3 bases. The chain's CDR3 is CSVGRTGDLYEQYF. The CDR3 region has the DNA TGCAGCGTTGGGAGGACAGGGGACCTCTACGAGCAGTACTTC.

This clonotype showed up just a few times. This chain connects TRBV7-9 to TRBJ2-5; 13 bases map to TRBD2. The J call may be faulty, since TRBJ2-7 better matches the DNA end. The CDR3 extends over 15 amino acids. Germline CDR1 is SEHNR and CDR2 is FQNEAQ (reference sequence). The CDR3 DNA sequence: TGTGCCAGCGGAACGGGACTAGCGGGGAGGTACGAGCAGTACTTC. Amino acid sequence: CASGTGLAGRYEQYF.

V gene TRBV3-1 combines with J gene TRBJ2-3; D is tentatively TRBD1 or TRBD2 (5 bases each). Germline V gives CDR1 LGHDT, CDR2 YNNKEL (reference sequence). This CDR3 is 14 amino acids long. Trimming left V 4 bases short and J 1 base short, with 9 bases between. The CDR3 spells CASSLRDGTDTQYF. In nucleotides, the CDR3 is TGTGCCAGCAGCCTAAGGGACGGCACAGATACGCAGTATTTT.

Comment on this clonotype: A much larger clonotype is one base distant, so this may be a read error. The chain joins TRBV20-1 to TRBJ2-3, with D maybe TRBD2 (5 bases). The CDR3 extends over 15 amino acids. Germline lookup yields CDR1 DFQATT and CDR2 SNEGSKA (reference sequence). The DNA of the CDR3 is TGCAGCGCCGTGTTGGAGGAATGGGTCACAGATACGCAGTATTTT. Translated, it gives CSAVLEEWVTDTQYF.

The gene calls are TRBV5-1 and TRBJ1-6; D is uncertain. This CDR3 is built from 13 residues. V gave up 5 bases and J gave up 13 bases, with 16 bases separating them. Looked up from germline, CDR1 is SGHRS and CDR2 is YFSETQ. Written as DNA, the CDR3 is TGCGCCAGCAGTCATGTCGGCGAACCGCCCCTCCACTTT. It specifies CASSHVGEPPLHF.